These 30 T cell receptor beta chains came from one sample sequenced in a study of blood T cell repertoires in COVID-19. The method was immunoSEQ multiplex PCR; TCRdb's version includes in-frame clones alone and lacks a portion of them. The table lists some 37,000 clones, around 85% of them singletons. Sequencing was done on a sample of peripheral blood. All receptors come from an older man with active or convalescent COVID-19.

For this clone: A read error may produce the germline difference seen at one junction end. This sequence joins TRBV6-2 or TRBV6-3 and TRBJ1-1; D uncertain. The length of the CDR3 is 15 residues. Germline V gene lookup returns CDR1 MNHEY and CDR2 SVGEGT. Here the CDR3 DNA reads TGTGCCAGCAGCCCCCCAAATGTAGTGAACTCTGAAGCTTTCTTT. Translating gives CASSPPNVVNSEAFF.

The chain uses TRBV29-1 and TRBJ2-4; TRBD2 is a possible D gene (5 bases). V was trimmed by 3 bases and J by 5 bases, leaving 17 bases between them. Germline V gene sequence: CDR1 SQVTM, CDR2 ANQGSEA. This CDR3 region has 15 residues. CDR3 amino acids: CSVDLGRSGQNIQYF. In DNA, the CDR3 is TGCAGCGTTGACCTTGGGCGAAGCGGCCAAAACATTCAGTACTTC.

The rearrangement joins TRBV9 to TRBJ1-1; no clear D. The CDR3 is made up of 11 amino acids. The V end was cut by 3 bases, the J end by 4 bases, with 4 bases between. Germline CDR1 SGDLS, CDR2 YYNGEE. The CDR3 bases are TGTGCCAGCAGCGCGGTCACTGAAGCTTTCTTT. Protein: CASSAVTEAFF.

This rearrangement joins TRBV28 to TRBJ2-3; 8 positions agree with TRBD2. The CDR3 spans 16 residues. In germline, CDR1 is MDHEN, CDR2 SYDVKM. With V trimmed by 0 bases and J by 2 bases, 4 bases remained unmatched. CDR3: CASSLWGSGATDTQYF. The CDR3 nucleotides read TGTGCCAGCAGTTTATGGGGTAGCGGGGCCACAGATACGCAGTATTTT.

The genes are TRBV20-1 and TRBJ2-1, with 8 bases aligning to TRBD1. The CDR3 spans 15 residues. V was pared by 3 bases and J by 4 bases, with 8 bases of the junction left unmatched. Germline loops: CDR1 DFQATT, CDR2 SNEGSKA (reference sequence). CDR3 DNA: TGCAGTGCTAGTAAATTCGGGACAGGATACAATGAGCAGTTCTTC. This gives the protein CSASKFGTGYNEQFF.

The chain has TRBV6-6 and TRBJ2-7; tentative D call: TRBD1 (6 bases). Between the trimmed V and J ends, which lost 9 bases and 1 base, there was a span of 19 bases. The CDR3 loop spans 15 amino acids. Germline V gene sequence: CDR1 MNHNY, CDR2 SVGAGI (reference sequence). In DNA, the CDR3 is TGTGCCAGTTTAACAGGGACCCCAATATCCTACGAGCAGTACTTC. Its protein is CASLTGTPISYEQYF.

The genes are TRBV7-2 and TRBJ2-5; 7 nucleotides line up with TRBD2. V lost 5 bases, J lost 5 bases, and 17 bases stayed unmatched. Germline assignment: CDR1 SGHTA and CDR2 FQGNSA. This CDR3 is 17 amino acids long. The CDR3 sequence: CASSLEGRLAWYETQYF. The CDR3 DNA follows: TGTGCCAGCAGCCTAGAGGGCCGACTAGCCTGGTATGAGACCCAGTACTTC. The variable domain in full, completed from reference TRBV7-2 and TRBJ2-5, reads GAGVSQSPSNKVTEKGKDVELRCDPISGHTALYWYRQSLGQGLEFLIYFQGNSAPDKSGLPSDRFSAERTGGSVSTLTIQRTQQEDSAVYLCASSLEGRLAWYETQYFGPGTRLLVL.

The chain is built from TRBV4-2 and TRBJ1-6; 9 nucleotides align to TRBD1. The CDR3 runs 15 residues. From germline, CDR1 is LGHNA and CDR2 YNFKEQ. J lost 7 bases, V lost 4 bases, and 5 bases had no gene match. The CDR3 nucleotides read TGTGCCAGCAGCCGGGAGACAGGGGGGAATTCACCCCTCCACTTT. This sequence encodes CASSRETGGNSPLHF.

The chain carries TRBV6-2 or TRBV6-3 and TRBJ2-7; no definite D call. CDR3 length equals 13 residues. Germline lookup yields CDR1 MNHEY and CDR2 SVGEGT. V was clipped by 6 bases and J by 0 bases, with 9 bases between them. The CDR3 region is CASSGISSYEQYF. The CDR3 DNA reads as TGTGCCAGCAGCGGCATCAGCTCCTACGAGCAGTACTTC.

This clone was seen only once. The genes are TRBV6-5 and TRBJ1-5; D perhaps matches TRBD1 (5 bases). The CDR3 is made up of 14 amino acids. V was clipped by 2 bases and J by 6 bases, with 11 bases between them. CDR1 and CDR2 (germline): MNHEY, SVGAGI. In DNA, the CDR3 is TGTGCCAGCAGTTACCGCCAGGGAGGTCAGCCCCAGCATTTT. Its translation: CASSYRQGGQPQHF.

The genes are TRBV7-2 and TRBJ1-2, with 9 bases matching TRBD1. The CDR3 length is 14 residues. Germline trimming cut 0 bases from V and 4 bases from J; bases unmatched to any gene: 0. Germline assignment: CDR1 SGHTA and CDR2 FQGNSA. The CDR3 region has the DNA TGTGCCAGCAGCTTAGCGGGACAGGGCTATGGCTACACCTTC. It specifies CASSLAGQGYGYTF.

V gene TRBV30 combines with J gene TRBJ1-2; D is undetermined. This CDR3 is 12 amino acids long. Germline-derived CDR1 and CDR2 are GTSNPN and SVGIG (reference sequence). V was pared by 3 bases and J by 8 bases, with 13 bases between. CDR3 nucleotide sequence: TGTGCCTGGAGCCTTCACTCGCGGGGCTACACCTTC. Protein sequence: CAWSLHSRGYTF.

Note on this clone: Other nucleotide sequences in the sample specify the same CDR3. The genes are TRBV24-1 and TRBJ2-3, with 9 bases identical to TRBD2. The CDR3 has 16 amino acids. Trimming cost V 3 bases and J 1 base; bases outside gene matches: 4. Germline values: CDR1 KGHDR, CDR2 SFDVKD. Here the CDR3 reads CATSDPQREGTDTQYF. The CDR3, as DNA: TGTGCCACCAGTGATCCTCAGCGGGAGGGCACAGATACGCAGTATTTT.

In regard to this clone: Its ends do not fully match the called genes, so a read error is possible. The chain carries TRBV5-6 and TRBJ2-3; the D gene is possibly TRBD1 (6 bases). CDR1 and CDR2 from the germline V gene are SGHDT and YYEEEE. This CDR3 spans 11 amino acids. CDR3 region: CASSEGTNPLF. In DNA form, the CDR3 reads TGTGCCAGCAGTGAGGGGACAAATCCCCTCTTT. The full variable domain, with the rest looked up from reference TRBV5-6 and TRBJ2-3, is DAGVTQSPTHLIKTRGQQVTLRCSPKSGHDTVSWYQQALGQGPQFIFQYYEEEERQRGNFPDRFSGHQFPNYSSELNVNALLLGDSALYLCASSEGTNPLFGPGTRLTVL.

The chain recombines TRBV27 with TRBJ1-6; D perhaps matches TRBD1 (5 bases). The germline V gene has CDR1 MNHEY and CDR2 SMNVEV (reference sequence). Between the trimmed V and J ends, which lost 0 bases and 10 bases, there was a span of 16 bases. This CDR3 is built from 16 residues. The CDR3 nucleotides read TGTGCCAGCAGTTTATCGATCAGCAGGGTTGGATCACCCCTCCACTTT. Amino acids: CASSLSISRVGSPLHF.

In DNA, the CDR3 is TGTGCCATCAGGGCCGGGACAGGGGTCGGGGAGCTGTTTTTT. It codes for CAIRAGTGVGELFF. This chain connects TRBV10-3 to TRBJ2-2; TRBD1 matches 10 bases. The CDR3 has 14 residues. J lost 7 bases, V lost 6 bases, and 5 bases had no gene match. The germline V gene encodes CDR1 ENHRY and CDR2 SYGVKD.

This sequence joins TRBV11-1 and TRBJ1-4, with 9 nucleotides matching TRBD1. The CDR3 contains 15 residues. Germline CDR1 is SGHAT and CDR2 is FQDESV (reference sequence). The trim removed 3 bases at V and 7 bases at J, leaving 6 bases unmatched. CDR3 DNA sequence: TGTGCCAGCAGCTTGCCGGGACAGGGCGGTGAAAAACTGTTTTTT. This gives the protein CASSLPGQGGEKLFF.

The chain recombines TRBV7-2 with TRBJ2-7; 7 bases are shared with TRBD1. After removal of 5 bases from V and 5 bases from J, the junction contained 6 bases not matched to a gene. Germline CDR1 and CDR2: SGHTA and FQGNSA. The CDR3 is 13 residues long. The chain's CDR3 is CASSLNRGHEQYF. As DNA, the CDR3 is TGTGCCAGCAGCCTAAACAGGGGACACGAGCAGTACTTC.

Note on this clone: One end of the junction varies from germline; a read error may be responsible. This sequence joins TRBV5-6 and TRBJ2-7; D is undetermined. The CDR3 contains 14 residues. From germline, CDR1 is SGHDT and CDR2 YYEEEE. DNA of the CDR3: TGTGCCAGCAGCTTGGACCTCTACTCCGACGAGCAGTACTTC. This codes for CASSLDLYSDEQYF.

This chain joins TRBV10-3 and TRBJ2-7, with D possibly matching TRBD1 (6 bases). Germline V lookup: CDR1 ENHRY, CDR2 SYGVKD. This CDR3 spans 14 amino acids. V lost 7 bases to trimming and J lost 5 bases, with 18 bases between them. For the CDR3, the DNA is TGTGCCATCAATCCGGGACAACGGCGTGACGAGCAGTACTTC. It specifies CAINPGQRRDEQYF.

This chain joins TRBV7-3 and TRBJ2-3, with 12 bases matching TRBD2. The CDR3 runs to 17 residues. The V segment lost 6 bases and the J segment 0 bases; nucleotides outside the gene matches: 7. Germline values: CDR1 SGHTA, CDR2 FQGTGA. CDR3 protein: CASSLAGGPPSTDTQYF. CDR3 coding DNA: TGTGCCAGCAGTCTAGCGGGGGGGCCTCCTAGCACAGATACGCAGTATTTT. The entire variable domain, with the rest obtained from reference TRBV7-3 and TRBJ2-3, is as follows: GAGVSQTPSNKVTEKGKYVELRCDPISGHTALYWYRQSLGQGPEFLIYFQGTGAADDSGLPNDRFFAVRPEGSVSTLKIQRTERGDSAVYLCASSLAGGPPSTDTQYFGPGTRLTVL.

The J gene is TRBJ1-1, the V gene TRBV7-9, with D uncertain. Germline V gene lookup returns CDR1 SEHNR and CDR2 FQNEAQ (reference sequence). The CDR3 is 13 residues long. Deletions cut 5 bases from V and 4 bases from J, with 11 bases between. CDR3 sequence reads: CASSPPRVTEAFF. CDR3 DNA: TGTGCCAGCAGCCCGCCGAGGGTCACTGAAGCTTTCTTT.

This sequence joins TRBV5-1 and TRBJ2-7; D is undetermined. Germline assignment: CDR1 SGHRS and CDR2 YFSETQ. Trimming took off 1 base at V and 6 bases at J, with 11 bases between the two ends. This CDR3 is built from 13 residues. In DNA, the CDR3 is TGCGCCAGCAGCTTGAACGGTCAGCGCGAGCAGTACTTC. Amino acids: CASSLNGQREQYF.

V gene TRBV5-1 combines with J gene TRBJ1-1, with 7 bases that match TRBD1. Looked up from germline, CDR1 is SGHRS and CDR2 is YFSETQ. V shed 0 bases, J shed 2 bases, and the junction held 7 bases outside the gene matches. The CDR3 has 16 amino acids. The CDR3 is CASSLGQGRINTEAFF. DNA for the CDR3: TGCGCCAGCAGCTTGGGACAGGGCCGGATTAACACTGAAGCTTTCTTT.

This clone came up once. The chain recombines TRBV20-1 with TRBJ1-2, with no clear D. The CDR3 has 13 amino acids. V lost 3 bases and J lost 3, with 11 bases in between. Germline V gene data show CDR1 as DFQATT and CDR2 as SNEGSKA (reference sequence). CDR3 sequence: CSASLGQHYGYTF. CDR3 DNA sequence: TGCAGTGCTAGTCTTGGGCAGCACTATGGCTACACCTTC.

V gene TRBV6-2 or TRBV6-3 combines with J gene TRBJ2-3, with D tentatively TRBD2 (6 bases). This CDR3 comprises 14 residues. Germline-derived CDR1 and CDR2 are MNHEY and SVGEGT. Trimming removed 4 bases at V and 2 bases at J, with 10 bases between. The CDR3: CASSFGGITDTQYF. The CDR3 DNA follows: TGTGCCAGCAGTTTTGGGGGGATCACAGATACGCAGTATTTT.

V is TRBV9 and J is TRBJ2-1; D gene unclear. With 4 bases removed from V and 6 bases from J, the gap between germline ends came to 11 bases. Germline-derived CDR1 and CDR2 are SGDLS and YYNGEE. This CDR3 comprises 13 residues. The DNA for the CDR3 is TGTGCCAGCAGCAACTCCGGGTCCAATGAGCAGTTCTTC. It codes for CASSNSGSNEQFF.

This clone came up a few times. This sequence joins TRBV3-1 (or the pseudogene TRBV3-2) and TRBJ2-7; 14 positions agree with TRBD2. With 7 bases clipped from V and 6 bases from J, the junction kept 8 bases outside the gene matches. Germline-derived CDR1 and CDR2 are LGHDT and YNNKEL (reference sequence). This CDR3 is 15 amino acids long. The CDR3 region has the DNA TGTGCCAGCACCGGGACTAGCGGGAGATCAGGCGAGCAGTACTTC. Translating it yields CASTGTSGRSGEQYF.

This CDR3 reads CASSPNGGNKNEQFF. CDR3 DNA: TGTGCCAGCAGCCCGAACGGAGGCAACAAAAATGAGCAGTTCTTC. The genes are TRBV3-1 (or the pseudogene TRBV3-2) and TRBJ2-1, with a weak D call TRBD2 (5 bases). V lost 4 bases to trimming and J lost 7 bases, with 17 bases between them. The CDR3 has 15 residues. Per germline, CDR1 LGHDT and CDR2 YNNKEL (reference sequence).

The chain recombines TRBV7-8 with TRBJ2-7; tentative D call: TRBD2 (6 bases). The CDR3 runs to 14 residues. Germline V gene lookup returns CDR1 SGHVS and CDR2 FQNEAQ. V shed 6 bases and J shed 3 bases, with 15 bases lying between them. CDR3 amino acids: CASSLGSGIYEQYF. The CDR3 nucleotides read TGTGCCAGCAGTCTCGGGAGCGGAATCTACGAGCAGTACTTC. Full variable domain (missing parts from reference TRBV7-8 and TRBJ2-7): GAGVSQSPRYKVAKRGQDVALRCDPISGHVSLFWYQQALGQGPEFLTYFQNEAQLDKSGLPSDRFFAERPEGSVSTLKIQRTQQEDSAVYLCASSLGSGIYEQYFGPGTRLTVT.